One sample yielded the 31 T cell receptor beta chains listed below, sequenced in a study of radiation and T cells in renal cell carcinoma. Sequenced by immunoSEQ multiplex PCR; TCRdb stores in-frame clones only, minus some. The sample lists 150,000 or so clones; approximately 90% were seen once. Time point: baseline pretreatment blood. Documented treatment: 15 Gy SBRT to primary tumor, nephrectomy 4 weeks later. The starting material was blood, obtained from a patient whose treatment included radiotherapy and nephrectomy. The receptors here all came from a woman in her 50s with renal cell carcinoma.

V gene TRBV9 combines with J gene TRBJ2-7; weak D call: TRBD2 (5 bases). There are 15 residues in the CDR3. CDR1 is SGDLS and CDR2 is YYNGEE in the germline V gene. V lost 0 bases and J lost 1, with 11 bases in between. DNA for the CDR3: TGTGCCAGCAGCGTAGGTGCGGGCCAGTCCTACGAGCAGTACTTC. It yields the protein CASSVGAGQSYEQYF. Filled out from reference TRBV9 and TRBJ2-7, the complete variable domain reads DSGVTQTPKHLITATGQRVTLRCSPRSGDLSVYWYQQSLDQGLQFLIQYYNGEERAKGNILERFSAQQFPDLHSELNLSSLELGDSALYFCASSVGAGQSYEQYFGPGTRLTVT.

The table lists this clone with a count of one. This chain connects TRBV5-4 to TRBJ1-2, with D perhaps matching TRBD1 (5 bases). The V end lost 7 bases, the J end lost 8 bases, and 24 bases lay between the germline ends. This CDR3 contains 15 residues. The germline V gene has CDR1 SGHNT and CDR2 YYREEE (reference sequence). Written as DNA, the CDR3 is TGTGCCAGCGGACCAGGGCGTACCGGCGTGTGGGGCTACACCTTC. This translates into CASGPGRTGVWGYTF.

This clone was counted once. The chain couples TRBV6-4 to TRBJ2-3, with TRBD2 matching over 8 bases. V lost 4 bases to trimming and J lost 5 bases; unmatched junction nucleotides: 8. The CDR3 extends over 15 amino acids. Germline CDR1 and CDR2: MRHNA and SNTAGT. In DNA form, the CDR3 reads TGTGCCAGCAGTGTTATCGGGGGGGCCGTAGATACGCAGTATTTT. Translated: CASSVIGGAVDTQYF.

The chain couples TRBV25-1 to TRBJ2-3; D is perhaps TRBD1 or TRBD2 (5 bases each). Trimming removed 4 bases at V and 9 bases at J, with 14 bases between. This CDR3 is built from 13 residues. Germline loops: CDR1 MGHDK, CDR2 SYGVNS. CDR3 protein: CASSVAGTGTQYF. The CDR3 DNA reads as TGTGCCAGCAGTGTGGCCGGGACCGGAACGCAGTATTTT. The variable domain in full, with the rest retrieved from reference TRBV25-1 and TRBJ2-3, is EADIYQTPRYLVIGTGKKITLECSQTMGHDKMYWYQQDPGMELHLIHYSYGVNSTEKGDLSSESTVSRIRTEHFPLTLESARPSHTSQYLCASSVAGTGTQYFGPGTRLTVL.

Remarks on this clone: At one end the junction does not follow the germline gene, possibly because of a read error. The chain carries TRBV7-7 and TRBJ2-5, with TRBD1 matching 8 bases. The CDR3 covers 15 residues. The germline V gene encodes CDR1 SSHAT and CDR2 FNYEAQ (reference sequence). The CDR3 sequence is CASSQDRGGGETQYF. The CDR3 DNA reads TGTGCTAGCAGCCAAGACAGGGGAGGCGGAGAGACCCAGTACTTC.

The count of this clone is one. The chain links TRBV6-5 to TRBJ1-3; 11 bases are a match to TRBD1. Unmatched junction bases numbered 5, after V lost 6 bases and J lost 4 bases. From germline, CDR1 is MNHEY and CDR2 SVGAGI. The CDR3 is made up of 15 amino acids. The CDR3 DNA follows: TGTGCCAGCAGAGGACAGGGGGCGGCGGGAAACACCATATATTTT. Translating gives CASRGQGAAGNTIYF.

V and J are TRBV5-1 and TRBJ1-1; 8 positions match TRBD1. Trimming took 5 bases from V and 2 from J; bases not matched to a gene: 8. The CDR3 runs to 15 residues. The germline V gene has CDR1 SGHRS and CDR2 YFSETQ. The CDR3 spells CASRLDRGRNTEAFF. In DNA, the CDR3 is TGCGCCAGCAGACTAGACAGGGGTAGAAACACTGAAGCTTTCTTT. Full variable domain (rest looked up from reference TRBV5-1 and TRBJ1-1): KAGVTQTPRYLIKTRGQQVTLSCSPISGHRSVSWYQQTPGQGLQFLFEYFSETQRNKGNFPGRFSGRQFSNSRSEMNVSTLELGDSALYLCASRLDRGRNTEAFFGQGTRLTVV.

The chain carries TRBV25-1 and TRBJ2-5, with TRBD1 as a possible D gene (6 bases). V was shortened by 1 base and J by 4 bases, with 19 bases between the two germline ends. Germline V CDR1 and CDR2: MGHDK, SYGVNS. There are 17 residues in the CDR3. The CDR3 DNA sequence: TGTGCCAGCAGTGAATTAAGCAGGGGCCACCCAGGAGAGACCCAGTACTTC. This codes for CASSELSRGHPGETQYF.

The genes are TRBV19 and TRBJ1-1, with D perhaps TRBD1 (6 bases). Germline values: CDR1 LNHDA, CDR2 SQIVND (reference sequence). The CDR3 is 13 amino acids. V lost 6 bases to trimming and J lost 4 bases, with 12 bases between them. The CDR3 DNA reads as TGTGCCAGTAGCACTTTAGGGGGCACTGAAGCTTTCTTT. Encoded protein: CASSTLGGTEAFF.

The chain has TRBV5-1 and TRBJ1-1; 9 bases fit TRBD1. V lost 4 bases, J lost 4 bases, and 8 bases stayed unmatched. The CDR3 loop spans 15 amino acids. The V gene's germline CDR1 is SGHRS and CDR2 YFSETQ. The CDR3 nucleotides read TGCGCCAGCAGCCCGGGACAGGGCGGAGGCACTGAAGCTTTCTTT. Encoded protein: CASSPGQGGGTEAFF.

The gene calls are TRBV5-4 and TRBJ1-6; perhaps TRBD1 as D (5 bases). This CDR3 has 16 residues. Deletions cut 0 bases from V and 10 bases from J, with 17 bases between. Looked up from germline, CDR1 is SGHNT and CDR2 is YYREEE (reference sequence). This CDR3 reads CASSLDWGVGNSPLHF. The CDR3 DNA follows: TGTGCCAGCAGCTTGGATTGGGGCGTAGGGAACTCACCCCTCCACTTT.

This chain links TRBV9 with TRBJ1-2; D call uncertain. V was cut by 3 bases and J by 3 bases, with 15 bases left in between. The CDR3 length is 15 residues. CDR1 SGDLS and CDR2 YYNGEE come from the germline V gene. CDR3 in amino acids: CASSAGGGSYYGYTF. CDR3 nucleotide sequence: TGTGCCAGCAGCGCAGGAGGAGGGAGTTACTATGGCTACACCTTC.

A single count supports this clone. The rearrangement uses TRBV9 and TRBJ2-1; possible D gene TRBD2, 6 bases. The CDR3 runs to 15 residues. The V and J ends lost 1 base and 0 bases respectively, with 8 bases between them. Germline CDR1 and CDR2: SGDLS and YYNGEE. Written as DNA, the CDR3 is TGTGCCAGCAGCGTACTCGGGAGCTCCTACAATGAGCAGTTCTTC. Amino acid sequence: CASSVLGSSYNEQFF.

The CDR3 nucleotides read TGTGCCAGCAGCCCCTATAGGGGGACAGGGTATATGAACACTGAAGCTTTCTTT. Its translation is CASSPYRGTGYMNTEAFF. This sequence joins TRBV7-9 and TRBJ1-1, with 9 bases fitting TRBD1. This CDR3 has 18 amino acids. The V gene end was trimmed by 5 bases and the J gene end by 0 bases; junction bases not matched to a gene: 13. The germline gives CDR1 SEHNR, CDR2 FQNEAQ (reference sequence). The entire variable domain, with the rest obtained from reference TRBV7-9 and TRBJ1-1, is as follows: DTGVSQNPRHKITKRGQNVTFRCDPISEHNRLYWYRQTLGQGPEFLTYFQNEAQLEKSRLLSDRFSAERPKGSFSTLEIQRTEQGDSAMYLCASSPYRGTGYMNTEAFFGQGTRLTVV.

CDR3: CATATRSGDEQYF. Written as DNA, the CDR3 is TGTGCCACTGCTACCCGTTCCGGAGACGAGCAGTACTTC. The chain uses TRBV15 and TRBJ2-7; the D is unclear. There are 13 residues in the CDR3. From germline, CDR1 is LNHNV and CDR2 YYDKDF (reference sequence). The V gene lost 9 bases and the J gene lost 5 bases, with 17 bases spanning the gap.

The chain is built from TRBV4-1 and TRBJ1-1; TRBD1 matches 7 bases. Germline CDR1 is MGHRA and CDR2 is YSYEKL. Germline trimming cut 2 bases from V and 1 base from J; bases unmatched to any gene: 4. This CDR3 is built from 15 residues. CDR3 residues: CASSQPGTENTEAFF. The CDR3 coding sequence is TGCGCCAGCAGCCAACCAGGGACAGAGAACACTGAAGCTTTCTTT.

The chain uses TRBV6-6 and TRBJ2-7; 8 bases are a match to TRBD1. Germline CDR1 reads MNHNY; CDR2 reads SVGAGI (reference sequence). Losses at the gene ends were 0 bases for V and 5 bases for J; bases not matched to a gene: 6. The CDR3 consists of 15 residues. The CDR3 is CASSYSRDRSHEQYF. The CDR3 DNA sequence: TGTGCCAGCAGTTACTCGAGGGACAGGAGCCACGAGCAGTACTTC.

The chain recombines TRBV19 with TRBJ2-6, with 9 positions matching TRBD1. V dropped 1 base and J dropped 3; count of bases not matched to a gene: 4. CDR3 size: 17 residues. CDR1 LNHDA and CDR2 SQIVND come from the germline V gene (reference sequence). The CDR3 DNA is TGTGCCAGTAGTATAGCGACAGGGGGGCGTGGGGCCAACGTCCTGACTTTC. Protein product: CASSIATGGRGANVLTF.

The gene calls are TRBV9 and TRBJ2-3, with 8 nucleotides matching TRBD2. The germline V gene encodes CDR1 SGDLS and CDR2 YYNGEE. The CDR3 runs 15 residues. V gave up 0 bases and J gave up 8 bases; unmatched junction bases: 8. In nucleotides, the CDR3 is TGTGCCAGCAGCGTAGTCGGGGGGGGCCAATCTACGCAGTATTTT. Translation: CASSVVGGGQSTQYF.

CDR3 sequence (DNA): TGCGCCAGCAGCCCTAGGGGGCCGGGATATGGCTACACCTTC. Encoded protein: CASSPRGPGYGYTF. This chain uses TRBV5-1 with TRBJ1-2; 7 bases are a match to TRBD1. CDR1 and CDR2 from the germline V gene are SGHRS and YFSETQ. J was trimmed by 5 bases and V by 4 bases; bases with no gene match: 8. The CDR3 totals 14 residues.

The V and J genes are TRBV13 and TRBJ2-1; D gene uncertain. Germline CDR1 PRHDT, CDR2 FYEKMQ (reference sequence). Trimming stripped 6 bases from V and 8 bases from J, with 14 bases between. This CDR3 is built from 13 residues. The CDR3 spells CASSPTWEDEQFF. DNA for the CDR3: TGTGCCAGCAGTCCGACTTGGGAAGATGAGCAGTTCTTC.

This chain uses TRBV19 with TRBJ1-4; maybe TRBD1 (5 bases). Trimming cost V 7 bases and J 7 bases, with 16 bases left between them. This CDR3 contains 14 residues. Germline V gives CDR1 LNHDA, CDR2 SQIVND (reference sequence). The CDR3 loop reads CASKPTGGFEKLFF. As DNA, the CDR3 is TGTGCCAGTAAGCCCACGGGGGGTTTTGAAAAACTGTTTTTT. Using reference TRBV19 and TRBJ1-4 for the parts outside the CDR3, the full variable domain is DGGITQSPKYLFRKEGQNVTLSCEQNLNHDAMYWYRQDPGQGLRLIYYSQIVNDFQKGDIAEGYSVSREKKESFPLTVTSAQKNPTAFYLCASKPTGGFEKLFFGSGTQLSVL.

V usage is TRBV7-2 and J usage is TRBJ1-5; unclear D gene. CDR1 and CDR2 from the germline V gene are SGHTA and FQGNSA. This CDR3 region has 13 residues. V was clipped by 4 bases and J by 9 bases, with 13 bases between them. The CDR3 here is CASSSLWTGPQHF. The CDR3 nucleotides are TGTGCCAGCAGCTCTCTTTGGACGGGGCCCCAGCATTTT. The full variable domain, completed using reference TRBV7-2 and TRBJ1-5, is GAGVSQSPSNKVTEKGKDVELRCDPISGHTALYWYRQSLGQGLEFLIYFQGNSAPDKSGLPSDRFSAERTGGSVSTLTIQRTQQEDSAVYLCASSSLWTGPQHFGDGTRLSIL.

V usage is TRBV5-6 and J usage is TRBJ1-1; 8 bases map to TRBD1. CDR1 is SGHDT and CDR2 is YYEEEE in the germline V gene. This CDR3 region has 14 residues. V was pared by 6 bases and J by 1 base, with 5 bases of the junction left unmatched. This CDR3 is CASTRTGRNTEAFF. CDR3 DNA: TGTGCCAGCACCAGGACAGGGCGGAACACTGAAGCTTTCTTT.

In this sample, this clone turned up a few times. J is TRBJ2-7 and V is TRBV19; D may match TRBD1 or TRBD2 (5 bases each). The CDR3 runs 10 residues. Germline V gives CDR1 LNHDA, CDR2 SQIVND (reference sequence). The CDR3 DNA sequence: TGTGGGGGGTTCTCCTACGAGCAGTACTTC. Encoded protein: CGGFSYEQYF.

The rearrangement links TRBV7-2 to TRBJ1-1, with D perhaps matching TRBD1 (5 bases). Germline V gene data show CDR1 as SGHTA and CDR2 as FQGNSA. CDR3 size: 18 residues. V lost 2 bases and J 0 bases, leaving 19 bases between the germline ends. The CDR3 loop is CASSLYGTLISMNTEAFF. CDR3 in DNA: TGTGCCAGCAGCTTATATGGGACGTTGATTTCCATGAACACTGAAGCTTTCTTT.

The CDR3: CASSILTAGGYTF. In DNA form, the CDR3 reads TGTGCCAGTAGTATCCTCACTGCGGGGGGCTACACCTTC. The rearrangement uses TRBV19 and TRBJ1-2; D is ambiguous. Germline V gene data show CDR1 as LNHDA and CDR2 as SQIVND (reference sequence). This CDR3 contains 13 residues. V was pared by 3 bases and J by 8 bases, with 13 bases between.

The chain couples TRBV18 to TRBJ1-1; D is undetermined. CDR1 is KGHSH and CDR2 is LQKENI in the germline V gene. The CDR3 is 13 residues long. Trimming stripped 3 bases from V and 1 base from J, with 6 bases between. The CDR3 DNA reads TGTGCCAGCTCACCCGTAGGGAACACTGAAGCTTTCTTT. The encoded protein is CASSPVGNTEAFF.

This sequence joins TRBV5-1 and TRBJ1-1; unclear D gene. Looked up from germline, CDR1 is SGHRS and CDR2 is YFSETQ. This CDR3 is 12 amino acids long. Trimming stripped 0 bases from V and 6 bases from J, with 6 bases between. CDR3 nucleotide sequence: TGCGCCAGCAGCTTGGAGGGTGCTGAAGCTTTCTTT. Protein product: CASSLEGAEAFF.

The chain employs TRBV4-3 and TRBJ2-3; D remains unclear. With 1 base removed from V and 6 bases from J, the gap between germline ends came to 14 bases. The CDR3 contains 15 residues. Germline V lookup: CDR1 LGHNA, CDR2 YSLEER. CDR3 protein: CASSQGGGVGDTQYF. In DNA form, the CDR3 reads TGCGCCAGCAGCCAAGGAGGTGGAGTCGGGGATACGCAGTATTTT.

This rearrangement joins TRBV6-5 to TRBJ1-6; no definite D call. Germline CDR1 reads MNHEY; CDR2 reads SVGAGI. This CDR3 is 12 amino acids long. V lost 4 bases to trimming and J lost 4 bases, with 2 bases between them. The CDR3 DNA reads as TGTGCCAGCAGTTCTTATAATTCACCCCTCCACTTT. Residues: CASSSYNSPLHF.